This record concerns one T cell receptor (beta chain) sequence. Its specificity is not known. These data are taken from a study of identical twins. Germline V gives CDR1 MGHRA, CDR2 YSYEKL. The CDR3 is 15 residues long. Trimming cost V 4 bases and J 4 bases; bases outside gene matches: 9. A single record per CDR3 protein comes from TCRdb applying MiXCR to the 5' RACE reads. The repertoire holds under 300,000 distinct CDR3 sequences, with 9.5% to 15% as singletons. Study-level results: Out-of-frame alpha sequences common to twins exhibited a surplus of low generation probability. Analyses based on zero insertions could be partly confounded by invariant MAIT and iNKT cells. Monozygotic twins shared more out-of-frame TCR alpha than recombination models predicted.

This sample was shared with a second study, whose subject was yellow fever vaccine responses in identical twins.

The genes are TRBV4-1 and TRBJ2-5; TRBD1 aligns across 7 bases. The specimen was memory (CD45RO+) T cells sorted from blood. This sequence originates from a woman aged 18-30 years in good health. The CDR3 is CASSLDGAGGETQYF. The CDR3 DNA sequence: TGCGCCAGCAGCCTAGACGGAGCAGGGGGAGAGACCCAGTACTTC.